These T cell receptor beta chains were read from a single sample in a study of T-cell memory formation after mild COVID-19. TCRdb called the 5' RACE reads again in MiXCR, with one record for every CDR3 protein. Here the sample spans hundreds of thousands of distinct CDR3 sequences, about 23% being singletons. The sample comprised PBMCs or a T cell subset sorted from them (not recorded which). These TCRs come from an adult woman who had mild COVID-19 (a few samples of this study predate the infection). Cell type and time point are not known. Each CDR3 is given without its conserved first and last residue.

j_gene,len,v_gene,CDR3aa
TRBJ2-1,13,TRBV27,ASSQGLTPRGEQF
TRBJ2-7,13,TRBV12-3/TRBV12-4,ASSPRTGEGYEQY
TRBJ1-6,13,TRBV20-1,SAARGGRYNSPLH
TRBJ1-2,10,TRBV29-1,SVDPGSNGYT
TRBJ2-3,14,TRBV9,ASSVGSGGSTDTQY
TRBJ1-1,13,TRBV4-1,ASSQHLRDNTEAF
TRBJ1-5,13,TRBV6-1,ASSEAGHSNQPQH
TRBJ2-7,12,TRBV20-1,SARGLESSYEQY
TRBJ2-1,15,TRBV7-8,ASSSRGLDRSYNEQF
TRBJ2-3,14,TRBV6-5,ASRPAVRRGTDTQY
TRBJ2-1,13,TRBV7-8,ASSEKTLSYNEQF
TRBJ2-5,12,TRBV7-9,ASSGTWDGETQY
TRBJ1-2,10,TRBV20-1,SARTSSYGYT
TRBJ2-7,14,TRBV14,ASSLQGYLGYYEQY
TRBJ1-1,15,TRBV3-1,ASSQDISLGVNTEAF